Sequencing of this TCR beta chain was carried out in a study of blood T cell repertoires in COVID-19. Study processing details: Amplification with reference gene primers provided the estimates of nucleated cell counts. Method: immunoSEQ multiplex PCR; TCRdb's copy keeps in-frame clones and lacks some. V, J and clone size are taken as reported in that table, and D and trimming were inferred from the DNA itself. The repertoire holds 250,000 to 350,000 clones, with over 75% as singletons. Germline values: CDR1 GTSNPN, CDR2 SVGIG (reference sequence). The trim removed 5 bases at V and 8 bases at J, leaving 8 bases unmatched. The CDR3 runs to 13 residues. This study enrolled people aged roughly 18 to 90 from about two dozen US geographic areas.

The receptor was derived from a woman aged 25 to 39 who had recovered from COVID-19. The chain combines TRBV30 with TRBJ1-4; 7 nucleotides agree with TRBD1. Sequencing used PBMCs or T cells enriched from blood (not recorded which). CDR3 residues: CAWGGQEREKLFF. CDR3 in DNA: TGTGCCTGGGGCGGACAGGAAAGAGAAAAACTGTTTTTT.